The sequence of this TCR beta chain was determined in a study of blood T cell repertoires in COVID-19. Study in general: Donors in the United States, Italy and Spain gave samples during acute or convalescent COVID-19.

Methods used by the authors: Nucleated cell number was recorded as an estimate derived from reference gene primer amplification. Produced via immunoSEQ multiplex PCR; TCRdb's table is partial and in-frame only. The V and J calls and clone size come from that table; D and trimming were worked out from the DNA. The sample lists roughly 200,000 clones; approximately 78% were seen once. The CDR3 is 18 amino acids. V was pared by 0 bases and J by 6 bases, with 12 bases of the junction left unmatched. The TCR sequence derives from a woman aged 80 or over with COVID-19, enrolled during active disease. Sequencing was carried out using peripheral blood. This chain joins TRBV23-1 and TRBJ2-2; 8 bases match TRBD1. TRBV23-1 is an ORF; its function is uncertain. The CDR3, as DNA: TGCGCCAGCAGTCAATCGGGTCGATCGGGACAGGAGGCCGGGGAGCTGTTTTTT. Protein: CASSQSGRSGQEAGELFF.